This T cell receptor beta chain was sequenced for a study of T cell repertoires in cytomegalovirus infection. The wider study: From public TCR beta signatures came an indication of both CMV infection and matching HLA type.

TCRdb passed the reads through MiXCR, listing each CDR3 protein once. The table records about 440,000 distinct CDR3 sequences, approximately 31% of them present only once. This clonotype was seen ten or more times. What it binds is not known. Germline CDR1 and CDR2: MRHNA and SNTAGT. V shed 0 bases, J shed 8 bases, and the junction held 4 bases outside the gene matches. The CDR3 length is 14 residues. Overall study results and limits: What dominated the ex vivo response were HLA-C-restricted CMV-specific TCR beta clonotypes.

The specimen was PBMCs. This sequence was found in a human donor in good health (CMV status not recorded). Some clones in this sample may be carry-over from other donors' samples. The chain is built from TRBV6-4 and TRBJ2-1; 7 positions agree with TRBD2. CDR3 sequence: CASSDSVGGDEQFF. CDR3 nucleotide sequence: TGTGCCAGCAGTGACTCAGTGGGAGGGGATGAGCAGTTCTTC.